One and the same sample provided the 29 T cell receptor beta chains below, sequenced in a study of read filtering for tumor transcriptome and immune sequencing. The library was built from about 0.4 ug RNA with molecular barcoded adaptors for alpha/delta and beta/gamma chains. MiXCR, run by TCRdb on the reads, gives a single entry per CDR3 protein. The table has about 63,000 distinct CDR3 sequences, about 14% seen once. Sample: a population of CD138-negative cells sorted from bone marrow. All receptors derive from a donor at least 40 years old with multiple myeloma.

This clonotype was counted many times. The chain uses TRBV2 and TRBJ2-1; 14 nucleotides agree with TRBD2. The CDR3 extends over 14 amino acids. Trimming at V came to 4 bases and at J to 9 bases, leaving 2 bases not matched to a gene. Germline V gene lookup returns CDR1 SNHLY and CDR2 FYNNEI. CDR3 bases: TGTGCCAGCAGTGGGACTAGCGGGAGGAGTGAGCAGTTCTTC. As protein: CASSGTSGRSEQFF. The whole variable domain, remainder taken from reference TRBV2 and TRBJ2-1, is EPEVTQTPSHQVTQMGQEVILRCVPISNHLYFYWYRQILGQKVEFLVSFYNNEISEKSEIFDDQFSVERPDGSNFTLKIRSTKLEDSAMYFCASSGTSGRSEQFFGPGTRLTVL.

Ten or more counts support this clonotype. V and J are TRBV5-6 and TRBJ2-3; no clear D. V was clipped by 0 bases and J by 2 bases, with 10 bases between them. Germline V gene lookup returns CDR1 SGHDT and CDR2 YYEEEE. This CDR3 comprises 15 residues. CDR3 loop: CASSLDVGSTDTQYF. The CDR3 nucleotides are TGTGCCAGCAGCTTGGATGTGGGTTCCACAGATACGCAGTATTTT.

This clonotype has more than one count but fewer than ten. This rearrangement joins TRBV7-8 to TRBJ1-1; 7 bases align to TRBD1. Germline V CDR1 and CDR2: SGHVS, FQNEAQ. This CDR3 has 13 amino acids. The junction had 12 bases not matched to a gene; V was cut back by 9 bases and J by 8 bases. The CDR3 region has the DNA TGTGCCAGTTTTAGGGGAGGGACAGAAGAAGCTTTCTTT. It encodes CASFRGGTEEAFF.

This clonotype was seen more than once but under ten times. V is TRBV6-5 and J is TRBJ1-3; D remains ambiguous. Germline CDR1 reads MNHEY; CDR2 reads SVGAGI. The CDR3 contains 16 residues. V was pared by 0 bases and J by 4 bases, with 13 bases between. The CDR3 loop is CASSYSPRPNGNTIYF. CDR3 nucleotides: TGTGCCAGCAGTTACTCGCCCAGGCCTAACGGAAACACCATATATTTT.

This clonotype was detected many times. The chain joins TRBV20-1 to TRBJ2-3; 7 bases match TRBD2. The germline CDR1 and CDR2 sequences are DFQATT and SNEGSKA (reference sequence). The CDR3 length is 13 residues. After removal of 5 bases from V and 4 bases from J, the junction contained 6 bases not matched to a gene. The CDR3: CSAGGSSPDTQYF. The CDR3 DNA sequence: TGCAGTGCTGGCGGGAGTTCCCCAGATACGCAGTATTTT.

The table lists this clonotype with many counts. This chain connects TRBV5-1 to TRBJ2-1, with 14 nucleotides matching TRBD2. The V and J ends lost 0 bases and 9 bases, in that order; junction bases with no gene match: 5. Looked up from germline, CDR1 is SGHRS and CDR2 is YFSETQ. The CDR3 has 16 amino acids. CDR3 sequence (DNA): TGCGCCAGCAGCTTGGAAGGGACTAGCGGGAGTACTGAGCAGTTCTTC. It encodes CASSLEGTSGSTEQFF.

This clonotype was observed many times. This chain links TRBV20-1 with TRBJ2-5; 7 nucleotides line up with TRBD1. The CDR3 runs to 14 residues. Trimming removed 4 bases from V and 2 bases from J; junction bases left unmatched: 7. Germline V gene lookup returns CDR1 DFQATT and CDR2 SNEGSKA (reference sequence). The DNA for the CDR3 is TGCAGTGCTATGAATAGACAGGGTCAAGAGACCCAGTACTTC. This gives the protein CSAMNRQGQETQYF.

DNA for the CDR3: TGCAGCGGCCTCTGGAGGGATGCTGGAAACACCATATATTTT. Translated: CSGLWRDAGNTIYF. V usage is TRBV29-1 and J usage is TRBJ1-3; no clear D gene. V shed 7 bases and J shed 2 bases, with 15 bases lying between them. This CDR3 is 14 amino acids long. Per the germline V gene, CDR1 is SQVTM and CDR2 is ANQGSEA.

This clonotype was observed many times. The V gene is TRBV29-1, the J gene TRBJ1-2; D is unresolved. The CDR3 contains 13 residues. The germline CDR1 and CDR2 sequences are SQVTM and ANQGSEA. The V end was cut by 2 bases, the J end by 4 bases, with 11 bases between. Written as DNA, the CDR3 is TGCAGCGTTGAAAATACGATGATCTATGGCTACACCTTC. It codes for CSVENTMIYGYTF.

The table lists this clonotype with a few counts. The chain uses TRBV13 and TRBJ1-2; a weak D match, TRBD1 (5 bases). Trimming took 8 bases from V and 4 from J, leaving 14 bases between them. The CDR3 is 13 residues long. Germline CDR1 PRHDT, CDR2 FYEKMQ (reference sequence). The CDR3 DNA follows: TGTGCCAGCGGGATGCAGGGCGCCTATGGCTACACCTTC. The encoded protein is CASGMQGAYGYTF.

At least ten counts were recorded for this clonotype. This chain joins TRBV29-1 and TRBJ1-3; no definite D call. The V gene's germline CDR1 is SQVTM and CDR2 ANQGSEA. There are 14 residues in the CDR3. Trimming took off 5 bases at V and 4 bases at J, with 15 bases between the two ends. CDR3 nucleotides: TGCAGCGTTTTGGTTGGTGGCTCGGGAAACACCATATATTTT. It codes for CSVLVGGSGNTIYF.

The sample holds many counts of this clonotype. The rearrangement links TRBV19 to TRBJ2-7; either TRBD1 or TRBD2 may supply D (5 bases each). V lost 6 bases and J 2 bases, leaving 14 bases between the germline ends. Germline-derived CDR1 and CDR2 are LNHDA and SQIVND (reference sequence). The CDR3 consists of 14 residues. The CDR3 nucleotides read TGTGCCAGTAGCGGGACGGCCAATCCCTACGAGCAGTACTTC. Amino acids: CASSGTANPYEQYF.

In this sample, this clonotype turned up a few times. The rearrangement joins TRBV5-1 to TRBJ2-3; TRBD2 matches 9 bases. Per the germline V gene, CDR1 is SGHRS and CDR2 is YFSETQ. The CDR3 totals 16 residues. Trimming removed 4 bases from V and 0 bases from J; junction bases left unmatched: 6. The CDR3 nucleotides are TGCGCCAGCAGCGTCCGACTAGCGGAGAGCACAGATACGCAGTATTTT. Amino acid sequence: CASSVRLAESTDTQYF. Full variable domain (remainder filled in from reference TRBV5-1 and TRBJ2-3): KAGVTQTPRYLIKTRGQQVTLSCSPISGHRSVSWYQQTPGQGLQFLFEYFSETQRNKGNFPGRFSGRQFSNSRSEMNVSTLELGDSALYLCASSVRLAESTDTQYFGPGTRLTVL.

This clonotype appeared many times. This chain links TRBV7-8 with TRBJ2-5; 7 bases map to TRBD2. Germline values: CDR1 SGHVS, CDR2 FQNEAQ. Losses at the gene ends were 2 bases for V and 3 bases for J; bases not matched to a gene: 0. The CDR3 is 13 residues long. The CDR3 nucleotides read TGTGCCAGCAGCTTAACTAGCGAAGAGACCCAGTACTTC. It codes for CASSLTSEETQYF.

This clonotype has ten or more counts. The rearrangement joins TRBV29-1 to TRBJ1-1; unclear D gene. Trimming stripped 3 bases from V and 4 bases from J, with 15 bases between. The CDR3 runs 14 residues. Germline CDR1 SQVTM, CDR2 ANQGSEA. The CDR3 sequence is CSVDPPRKGTEAFF. The DNA of the CDR3 is TGCAGCGTTGATCCCCCCAGGAAGGGCACTGAAGCTTTCTTT. Full variable domain (outside the CDR3, taken from reference TRBV29-1 and TRBJ1-1): SAVISQKPSRDICQRGTSLTIQCQVDSQVTMMFWYRQQPGQSLTLIATANQGSEATYESGFVIDKFPISRPNLTFSTLTVSNMSPEDSSIYLCSVDPPRKGTEAFFGQGTRLTVV.

The J gene is TRBJ2-2, the V gene TRBV19, with 7 bases aligning to TRBD1. Germline values: CDR1 LNHDA, CDR2 SQIVND (reference sequence). Trimming cost V 7 bases and J 6 bases; bases outside gene matches: 8. The CDR3 consists of 14 residues. The CDR3 loop reads CASKTGSISGELFF. The CDR3 nucleotides are TGTGCCAGTAAGACAGGGAGTATTTCCGGGGAGCTGTTTTTT.

This clonotype was seen a few times. V usage is TRBV28 and J usage is TRBJ2-5, with 9 bases identical to TRBD1. The CDR3 loop spans 13 amino acids. Unmatched junction bases numbered 3, after V lost 5 bases and J lost 5 bases. The germline gives CDR1 MDHEN, CDR2 SYDVKM. This chain's CDR3 is CASSQDRGETQYF. For the CDR3, the DNA is TGTGCCAGCAGTCAAGACAGGGGGGAGACCCAGTACTTC.

At least ten counts were recorded for this clonotype. The genes are TRBV6-5 and TRBJ2-1, with TRBD2 as a possible D gene (5 bases). Trimming removed 2 bases at V and 4 bases at J, with 12 bases between. CDR3 size: 15 residues. Germline V gene sequence: CDR1 MNHEY, CDR2 SVGAGI. The chain's CDR3 is CASSYGPSPYNEQFF. The CDR3 coding sequence is TGTGCCAGCAGTTACGGGCCTAGCCCTTACAATGAGCAGTTCTTC.

As for this clonotype: This probably arose from a read error, given a far larger clone one base away. The genes are TRBV12-3 or TRBV12-4 and TRBJ2-7; 7 bases line up with TRBD2. The length of the CDR3 is 15 residues. The CDR3 protein is CASSGDGGNSYERYF. CDR3 DNA: TGTGCCAGCAGTGGGGACGGGGGGAACTCCTACGAGCGGTACTTC.

This clonotype was picked up many times. The chain has TRBV6-5 and TRBJ2-7, with D maybe TRBD1 (6 bases). The V end was cut by 6 bases, the J end by 7 bases, with 16 bases between. This CDR3 comprises 13 residues. Germline assignment: CDR1 MNHEY and CDR2 SVGAGI. This CDR3 reads CASRKIWGLEQYF. In DNA, the CDR3 is TGTGCCAGCAGAAAAATTTGGGGGCTTGAGCAGTACTTC.

This chain uses TRBV7-2 with TRBJ2-3; 11 bases agree with TRBD2. V shed 3 bases and J 2 bases; nucleotides not matched to a gene: 4. In germline, CDR1 is SGHTA, CDR2 FQGNSA. This CDR3 is built from 16 residues. Here the CDR3 reads CASSFRLAGPTDTQYF. The CDR3 DNA reads as TGTGCCAGCAGCTTTAGACTAGCGGGACCCACAGATACGCAGTATTTT. Supplemented by reference TRBV7-2 and TRBJ2-3, the full variable domain reads GAGVSQSPSNKVTEKGKDVELRCDPISGHTALYWYRQSLGQGLEFLIYFQGNSAPDKSGLPSDRFSAERTGGSVSTLTIQRTQQEDSAVYLCASSFRLAGPTDTQYFGPGTRLTVL.

This clonotype has ten or more counts. This chain links TRBV20-1 with TRBJ1-6; 12 bases map to TRBD1. Germline assignment: CDR1 DFQATT and CDR2 SNEGSKA (reference sequence). V was clipped by 0 bases and J by 9 bases; unmatched bases: 18. CDR3 length: 20 residues. In nucleotides, the CDR3 is TGCAGTGCTAGAGATATCCTAAAGGGGACAGGGGGCTTCGTTGGTTCACCCCTCCACTTT. Translated: CSARDILKGTGGFVGSPLHF.

V and J are TRBV7-3 and TRBJ2-7; the match to TRBD2 covers 7 bases. From germline, CDR1 is SGHTA and CDR2 FQGTGA. CDR3 length equals 16 residues. J lost 3 bases, V lost 0 bases, and 8 bases had no gene match. The CDR3 nucleotides read TGTGCCAGCAGCTTAACCCCAAGCGGGATGAGCTACGAGCAGTACTTC. Protein: CASSLTPSGMSYEQYF.

The table lists this clonotype with many counts. The chain carries TRBV5-1 and TRBJ1-4, with 7 bases aligning to TRBD1. Germline trimming cut 0 bases from V and 0 bases from J; bases unmatched to any gene: 2. Germline V gene sequence: CDR1 SGHRS, CDR2 YFSETQ. This CDR3 has 16 amino acids. The CDR3 is CASSLAGTATNEKLFF. DNA for the CDR3: TGCGCCAGCAGCTTGGCAGGGACAGCAACTAATGAAAAACTGTTTTTT.

This clonotype was seen a few times. The chain employs TRBV13 and TRBJ1-3, with D unclear. The V and J ends lost 5 bases and 0 bases respectively, with 8 bases between them. Germline lookup yields CDR1 PRHDT and CDR2 FYEKMQ (reference sequence). There are 14 residues in the CDR3. CDR3 protein: CASSLKSSGNTIYF. As DNA, the CDR3 is TGTGCCAGCAGCCTAAAGAGCTCTGGAAACACCATATATTTT.

The chain links TRBV4-3 to TRBJ1-2, with D uncertain. This CDR3 has 16 residues. Trimming shortened V by 1 base and J by 8 bases, and 20 bases separated the two germline ends. Germline V lookup: CDR1 LGHNA, CDR2 YSLEER. The CDR3 is CASSQGSASGVGGYTF. CDR3 DNA sequence: TGCGCCAGCAGCCAAGGGTCCGCGTCTGGGGTCGGAGGCTACACCTTC.

The sample holds many counts of this clonotype. CDR3 region: CASSLRLAGTGELFF. As DNA, the CDR3 is TGTGCCAGCAGCTTAAGGCTAGCAGGCACCGGGGAGCTGTTTTTT. V is TRBV7-3 and J is TRBJ2-2, with a possible D match to TRBD2 (5 bases). V was shortened by 1 base and J by 4 bases, with 10 bases between the two germline ends. The CDR3 sequence is 15 residues long. The germline V gene has CDR1 SGHTA and CDR2 FQGTGA. Complete variable domain (other parts from reference TRBV7-3 and TRBJ2-2): GAGVSQTPSNKVTEKGKYVELRCDPISGHTALYWYRQSLGQGPEFLIYFQGTGAADDSGLPNDRFFAVRPEGSVSTLKIQRTERGDSAVYLCASSLRLAGTGELFFGEGSRLTVL.

CDR3 protein: CSVDLGQRDAFF. CDR3 nucleotide sequence: TGCAGCGTTGACTTGGGACAGAGAGATGCTTTCTTT. The V gene is TRBV29-1, the J gene TRBJ1-1; 7 bases line up with TRBD1. CDR1 and CDR2 (germline): SQVTM, ANQGSEA. Trimming cost V 3 bases and J 11 bases; bases outside gene matches: 9. The CDR3 spans 12 residues.

Concerning this clonotype itself: A much larger clone lies a single base off, so this may be a read error. The V and J genes are TRBV11-2 and TRBJ1-1; maybe TRBD1 (5 bases). The length of the CDR3 is 13 residues. Germline V lookup: CDR1 SGHAT, CDR2 FQNNGV. DNA of the CDR3: TGTGCCGGCAGCTTGAACGGGGGGACTGAAGCTTTCTTT. It is translated as CAGSLNGGTEAFF. Full variable domain (missing parts from reference TRBV11-2 and TRBJ1-1): EAGVAQSPRYKIIEKRQSVAFWCNPISGHATLYWYQQILGQGPKLLIQFQNNGVVDDSQLPKDRFSAERLKGVDSTLKIQPAKLEDSAVYLCAGSLNGGTEAFFGQGTRLTVV.